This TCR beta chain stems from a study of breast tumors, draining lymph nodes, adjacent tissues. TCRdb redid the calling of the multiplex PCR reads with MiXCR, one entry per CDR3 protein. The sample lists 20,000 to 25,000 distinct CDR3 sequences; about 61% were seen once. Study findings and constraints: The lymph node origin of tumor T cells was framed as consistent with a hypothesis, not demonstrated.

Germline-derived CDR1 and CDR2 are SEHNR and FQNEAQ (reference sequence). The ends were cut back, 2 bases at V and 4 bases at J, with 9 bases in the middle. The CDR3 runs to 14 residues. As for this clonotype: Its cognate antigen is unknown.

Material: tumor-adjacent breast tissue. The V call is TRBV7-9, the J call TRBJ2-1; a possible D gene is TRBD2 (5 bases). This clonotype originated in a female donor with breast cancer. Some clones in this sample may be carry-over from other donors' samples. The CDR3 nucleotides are TGTGCCAGCAGCTTAAATAGCGTATACAATGAGCAGTTCTTC. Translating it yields CASSLNSVYNEQFF.